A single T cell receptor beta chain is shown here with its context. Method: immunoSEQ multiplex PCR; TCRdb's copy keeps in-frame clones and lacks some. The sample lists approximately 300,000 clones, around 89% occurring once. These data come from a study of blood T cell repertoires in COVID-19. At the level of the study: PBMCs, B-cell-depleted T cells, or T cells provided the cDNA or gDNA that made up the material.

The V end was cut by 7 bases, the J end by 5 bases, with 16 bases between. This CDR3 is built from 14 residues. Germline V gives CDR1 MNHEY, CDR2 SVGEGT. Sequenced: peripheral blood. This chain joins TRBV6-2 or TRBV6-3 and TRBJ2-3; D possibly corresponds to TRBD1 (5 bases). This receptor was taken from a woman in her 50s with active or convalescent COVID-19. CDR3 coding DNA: TGTGCCAGCACCCCCCAAGGGGCCGGAGATACGCAGTATTTT. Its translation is CASTPQGAGDTQYF.